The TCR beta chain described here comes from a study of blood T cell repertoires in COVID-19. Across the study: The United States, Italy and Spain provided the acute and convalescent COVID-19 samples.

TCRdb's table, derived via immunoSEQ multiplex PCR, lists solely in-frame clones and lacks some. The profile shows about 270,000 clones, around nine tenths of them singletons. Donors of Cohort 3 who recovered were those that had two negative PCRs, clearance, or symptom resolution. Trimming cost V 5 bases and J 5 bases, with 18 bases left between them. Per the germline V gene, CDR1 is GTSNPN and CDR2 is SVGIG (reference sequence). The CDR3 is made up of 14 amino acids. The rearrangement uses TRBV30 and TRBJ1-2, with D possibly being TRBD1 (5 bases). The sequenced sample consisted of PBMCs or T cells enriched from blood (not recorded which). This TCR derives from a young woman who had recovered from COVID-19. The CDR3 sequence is CAWSPGGDPYGYTF. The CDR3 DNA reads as TGTGCCTGGTCCCCCGGAGGGGACCCTTATGGCTACACCTTC.